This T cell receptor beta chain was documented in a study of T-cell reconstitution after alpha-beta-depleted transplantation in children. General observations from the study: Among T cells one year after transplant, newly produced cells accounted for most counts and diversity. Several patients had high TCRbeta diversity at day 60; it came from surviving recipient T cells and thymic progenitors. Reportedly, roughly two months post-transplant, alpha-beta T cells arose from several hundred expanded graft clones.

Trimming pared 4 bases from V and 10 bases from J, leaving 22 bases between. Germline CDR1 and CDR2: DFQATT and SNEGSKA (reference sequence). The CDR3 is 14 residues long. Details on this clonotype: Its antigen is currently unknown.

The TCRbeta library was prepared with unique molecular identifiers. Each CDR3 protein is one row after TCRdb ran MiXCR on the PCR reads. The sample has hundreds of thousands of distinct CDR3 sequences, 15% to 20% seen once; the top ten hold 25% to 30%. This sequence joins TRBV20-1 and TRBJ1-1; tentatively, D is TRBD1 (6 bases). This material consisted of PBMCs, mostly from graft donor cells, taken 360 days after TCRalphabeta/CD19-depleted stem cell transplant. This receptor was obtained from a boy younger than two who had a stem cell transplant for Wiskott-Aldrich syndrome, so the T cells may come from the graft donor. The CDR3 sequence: CSAKHGQHAGGAFF. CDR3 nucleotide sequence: TGCAGTGCTAAACACGGACAGCACGCAGGAGGAGCTTTCTTT.